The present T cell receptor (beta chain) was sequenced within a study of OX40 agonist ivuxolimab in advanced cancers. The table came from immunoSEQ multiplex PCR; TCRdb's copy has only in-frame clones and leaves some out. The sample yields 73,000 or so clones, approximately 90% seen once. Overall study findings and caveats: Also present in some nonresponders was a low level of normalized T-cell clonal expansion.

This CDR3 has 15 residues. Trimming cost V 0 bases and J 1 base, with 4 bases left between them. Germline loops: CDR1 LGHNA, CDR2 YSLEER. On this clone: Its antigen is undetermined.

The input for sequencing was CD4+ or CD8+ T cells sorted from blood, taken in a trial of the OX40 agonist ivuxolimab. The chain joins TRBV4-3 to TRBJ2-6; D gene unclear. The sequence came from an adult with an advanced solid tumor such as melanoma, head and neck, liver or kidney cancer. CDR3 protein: CASSQDMSGANVLTF. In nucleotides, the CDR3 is TGCGCCAGCAGCCAAGATATGTCTGGGGCCAACGTCCTGACTTTC.